The 27 T cell receptor beta chains reported below all come from one sample, sequenced in a study of T cell repertoires in cytomegalovirus infection. TCRdb processed the reads anew with MiXCR; each CDR3 protein has one entry. This table holds roughly 990,000 distinct CDR3 sequences, around 29% found once. Antigens for these TCRs are unknown. The input for sequencing was cultured CD8+ T cells from PBMCs, taken from culture after CMV antigen stimulation. These receptors were collected from a human donor in good health (CMV status not recorded). Some clones in this sample may be carry-over from other donors' samples.

There are many counts of this clonotype. The chain carries TRBV27 and TRBJ2-1; TRBD1 or TRBD2 may be the D gene (6 bases each). Trimming pared 4 bases from V and 0 bases from J, leaving 19 bases between. CDR1 is MNHEY, CDR2 SMNVEV, per germline (reference sequence). The CDR3 is 18 residues long. In nucleotides, the CDR3 is TGTGCCAGCAGTTCCCCGTCCGGACAGACTAGCTCCTACAATGAGCAGTTCTTC. Protein product: CASSSPSGQTSSYNEQFF.

This clonotype showed up just a few times. V is TRBV7-9 and J is TRBJ2-1, with 11 bases matching TRBD1. The germline V gene has CDR1 SEHNR and CDR2 FQNEAQ (reference sequence). With 3 bases clipped from V and 10 bases from J, the junction kept 11 bases outside the gene matches. The CDR3 has 16 amino acids. Here the CDR3 DNA reads TGTGCCAGCAGCTTGGACAGGGGGCCTCTACAATGGGAGCAGTTCTTC. Its translation is CASSLDRGPLQWEQFF.

This clonotype was counted many times. The chain is built from TRBV7-2 and TRBJ1-1, with D possibly being TRBD1 (5 bases). V lost 5 bases and J 2 bases, leaving 15 bases between the germline ends. CDR1 is SGHTA, CDR2 FQGNSA, per germline. This CDR3 has 15 amino acids. The CDR3 spells CASSHPGGVNTEAFF. The CDR3 DNA follows: TGTGCCAGCAGCCACCCGGGGGGTGTTAACACTGAAGCTTTCTTT. The complete variable domain, with remaining parts taken from reference TRBV7-2 and TRBJ1-1, reads GAGVSQSPSNKVTEKGKDVELRCDPISGHTALYWYRQSLGQGLEFLIYFQGNSAPDKSGLPSDRFSAERTGGSVSTLTIQRTQQEDSAVYLCASSHPGGVNTEAFFGQGTRLTVV.

This chain joins TRBV4-2 and TRBJ1-1; 8 positions match TRBD1. The CDR3 contains 16 residues. Germline lookup yields CDR1 LGHNA and CDR2 YNFKEQ. Germline trimming cut 0 bases from V and 3 bases from J; bases unmatched to any gene: 6. The CDR3: CASSQDSGGPDTEAFF. CDR3 coding DNA: TGTGCCAGCAGCCAAGACTCAGGGGGCCCGGACACTGAAGCTTTCTTT.

This clonotype has just a few counts. This chain links TRBV15 with TRBJ1-2; D might be TRBD1 (6 bases). Germline loops: CDR1 LNHNV, CDR2 YYDKDF (reference sequence). The ends were cut back, 6 bases at V and 12 bases at J, with 11 bases in the middle. The CDR3 has 10 amino acids. The CDR3 region has the DNA TGTGCCACCAGAGGACAGTTCGACACCTTC. Protein sequence: CATRGQFDTF.

This clonotype was counted only a few times. The genes are TRBV27 and TRBJ1-2; TRBD1 aligns across 8 bases. Losses at the gene ends were 6 bases for V and 8 bases for J; bases not matched to a gene: 8. The CDR3 contains 13 residues. CDR1 is MNHEY and CDR2 is SMNVEV in the germline V gene (reference sequence). The CDR3 bases are TGTGCCAGCAGCGACGGGACAGGATACGGCTACACCTTC. Protein: CASSDGTGYGYTF.

CDR3 bases: TGTGCCAGCAGCCTGCAGGACAGGGCCGAAGAGACCCAGTACTTC. This codes for CASSLQDRAEETQYF. V gene TRBV7-6 combines with J gene TRBJ2-5; TRBD1 matches at 8 bases. After removal of 5 bases from V and 3 bases from J, the junction contained 8 bases not matched to a gene. CDR1 and CDR2 (germline): SGHVS, FNYEAQ. The length of the CDR3 is 15 residues.

This chain connects TRBV6-1 to TRBJ2-3, with D unresolved. The CDR3 extends over 11 amino acids. V was shortened by 6 bases and J by 6 bases, with 7 bases between the two germline ends. CDR1 and CDR2 from the germline V gene are MNHNS and SASEGT. The DNA for the CDR3 is TGTGCCAGCAGGTATGGTGATACGCAGTATTTT. Its protein is CASRYGDTQYF.

With regard to this clonotype: Since no conserved phenylalanine or tryptophan closes the CDR3, a read error is the likely cause. This chain uses TRBV29-1 with TRBJ2-7, with 7 bases lining up with TRBD1. The CDR3 has 18 residues. The V gene's germline CDR1 is SQVTM and CDR2 ANQGSEA. V shed 1 base, J shed 3 bases, and the junction held 18 bases outside the gene matches. CDR3 bases: TGCAGCGTTGAAGGCTTTGTGACAGGGAAATATGTCGGCTACGAGCAGTACTCC. It translates to CSVEGFVTGKYVGYEQYS.

CDR3 protein: CASSYIDPNTEAFF. In nucleotides, the CDR3 is TGTGCCAGCAGTTATATCGATCCGAACACTGAAGCTTTCTTT. J is TRBJ1-1 and V is TRBV6-2 or TRBV6-3; D unclear. With 3 bases removed from V and 1 base from J, the gap between germline ends came to 9 bases. Germline CDR1 reads MNHEY; CDR2 reads SVGEGT. The CDR3 extends over 14 amino acids.

This clonotype was seen ten or more times. The chain links TRBV12-3 or TRBV12-4 to TRBJ2-1; TRBD2 matches at 10 bases. CDR3 length: 14 amino acids. The ends lost 3 bases at V and 8 bases at J; junction bases unmatched: 4. The CDR3 protein is CASSLLAGDDEQFF. The CDR3 nucleotides are TGTGCCAGCAGTTTGCTAGCGGGGGATGATGAGCAGTTCTTC.

This clonotype came up many times. V usage is TRBV7-8 and J usage is TRBJ1-4; D is undetermined. The CDR3 has 13 amino acids. V shed 5 bases and J shed 10 bases, with 14 bases lying between them. Germline assignment: CDR1 SGHVS and CDR2 FQNEAQ. The CDR3: CASSPEVGGKLFF. The CDR3 DNA follows: TGTGCCAGCAGCCCCGAGGTCGGTGGAAAACTGTTTTTT. Full variable domain (missing parts from reference TRBV7-8 and TRBJ1-4): GAGVSQSPRYKVAKRGQDVALRCDPISGHVSLFWYQQALGQGPEFLTYFQNEAQLDKSGLPSDRFFAERPEGSVSTLKIQRTQQEDSAVYLCASSPEVGGKLFFGSGTQLSVL.

Details on this clonotype: A much larger clone lies a single base off, so this may be a read error. V gene TRBV7-2 combines with J gene TRBJ1-6; TRBD1 aligns across 9 bases. The CDR3 has 17 amino acids. The V segment lost 3 bases and the J segment 7 bases; nucleotides outside the gene matches: 10. CDR1 and CDR2 (germline): SGHTA, FQGNSA. The CDR3 nucleotides read TGTGCCAGCAGCTTTACGACAACAGGGGGCATCAATTCACCCCTCCACTTT. Protein: CASSFTTTGGINSPLHF.

The rearrangement joins TRBV20-1 to TRBJ2-1; TRBD2 aligns across 9 bases. CDR3 size: 19 residues. Germline V lookup: CDR1 DFQATT, CDR2 SNEGSKA (reference sequence). V was pared by 1 base and J by 5 bases, with 18 bases of the junction left unmatched. CDR3 protein: CSARVIWLQRGAGNNEQFF. Written as DNA, the CDR3 is TGCAGTGCTAGAGTAATTTGGTTGCAGCGGGGGGCAGGGAACAATGAGCAGTTCTTC.

In its sample, this clonotype was seen a few times. J is TRBJ1-1 and V is TRBV7-9, with D possibly TRBD1 on 6 matching bases. The germline CDR1 and CDR2 sequences are SEHNR and FQNEAQ (reference sequence). The CDR3 totals 14 residues. The V and J ends lost 9 bases and 1 base respectively, with 15 bases between them. The CDR3 sequence is CASNSQGPNTEAFF. CDR3 nucleotide sequence: TGTGCCAGTAACTCACAGGGCCCGAACACTGAAGCTTTCTTT. The full variable domain, in which reference TRBV7-9 and TRBJ1-1 provide the parts outside the CDR3, is DTGVSQNPRHKITKRGQNVTFRCDPISEHNRLYWYRQTLGQGPEFLTYFQNEAQLEKSRLLSDRFSAERPKGSFSTLEIQRTEQGDSAMYLCASNSQGPNTEAFFGQGTRLTVV.

The chain combines TRBV20-1 with TRBJ1-6, with no clear D. Deletions cut 1 base from V and 3 bases from J, with 7 bases between. Germline V gene sequence: CDR1 DFQATT, CDR2 SNEGSKA (reference sequence). The CDR3 length is 14 residues. The CDR3 reads CSARGPDYNSPLHF. CDR3 nucleotides: TGCAGTGCTAGAGGACCGGACTATAATTCACCCCTCCACTTT.

This chain uses TRBV10-3 with TRBJ2-1; 11 bases are a match to TRBD1. The CDR3 sequence is 14 residues long. The V gene end was trimmed by 6 bases and the J gene end by 8 bases; junction bases not matched to a gene: 6. Germline loops: CDR1 ENHRY, CDR2 SYGVKD. The CDR3: CAIRGTGGLDEQFF. The CDR3 DNA reads as TGTGCCATCAGAGGGACAGGGGGTTTGGATGAGCAGTTCTTC.

This clonotype was recorded a few times. V is TRBV5-5 and J is TRBJ2-7, with 9 bases fitting TRBD2. The germline CDR1 and CDR2 sequences are SGHKS and YYEKEE (reference sequence). This CDR3 contains 16 residues. V lost 2 bases and J lost 7; bases outside the gene matches: 13. The CDR3 loop is CASSLMASGNSEEQYF. The CDR3 region has the DNA TGTGCCAGCAGCTTAATGGCTAGCGGGAATTCGGAGGAGCAGTACTTC.

Concerning this clonotype itself: An end of the junction differs from the germline gene, which may be a read error. The chain couples TRBV6-1 to TRBJ2-7, with unresolved D. Germline assignment: CDR1 MNHNS and CDR2 SASEGT. There are 17 residues in the CDR3. The CDR3 loop reads CASSEVSYQSSSYKQYF. The CDR3 DNA sequence: TGTGCCAGCAGTGAAGTGTCCTACCAGAGCAGCTCCTACAAGCAGTACTTC.

This clonotype appeared once. CDR3 loop: CASRAKWGTKETQYF. CDR3 DNA sequence: TGTGCCAGCCGAGCGAAGTGGGGGACTAAGGAGACCCAGTACTTC. The V gene is TRBV2, the J gene TRBJ2-5; the match to TRBD2 covers 7 bases. V lost 8 bases and J lost 5; bases outside the gene matches: 14. The length of the CDR3 is 15 residues. Germline V gene data show CDR1 as SNHLY and CDR2 as FYNNEI.

This clonotype was found a few times. This CDR3 is CASSLGRHIQYF. CDR3 bases: TGTGCCAGCAGCTTGGGTCGGCACATTCAGTACTTC. The V call is TRBV7-9, the J call TRBJ2-4; the D is unclear. The CDR3 has 12 amino acids. Germline V gene sequence: CDR1 SEHNR, CDR2 FQNEAQ (reference sequence). Trimming took 3 bases from V and 8 from J, leaving 8 bases between them.

A note on this clonotype: The junction and the germline gene differ at one end; a read error may be behind it. This chain links TRBV18 with TRBJ1-2, with D hard to call. CDR3 size: 14 residues. Looked up from germline, CDR1 is KGHSH and CDR2 is LQKENI. CDR3 sequence: CVSSPPTESYGYTF. CDR3 bases: TGTGTCAGCTCACCACCGACGGAATCCTATGGCTACACCTTC.

A few counts support this clonotype. The rearrangement links TRBV6-1 to TRBJ1-5; D call uncertain. CDR3 length: 14 residues. Per the germline V gene, CDR1 is MNHNS and CDR2 is SASEGT. Trimming left V 6 bases short and J 2 bases short, with 11 bases between. The CDR3 nucleotides are TGTGCCAGCAGCCCCCCTAACCGCAATCAGCCCCAGCATTTT. It yields the protein CASSPPNRNQPQHF.

The V gene is TRBV27, the J gene TRBJ2-2; D is perhaps TRBD1 (6 bases). This CDR3 contains 16 residues. V was clipped by 3 bases and J by 4 bases, with 15 bases between them. From germline, CDR1 is MNHEY and CDR2 SMNVEV (reference sequence). The CDR3 loop is CASSLAYTGTTGELFF. CDR3 bases: TGTGCCAGCAGTTTGGCCTATACAGGGACCACCGGGGAGCTGTTTTTT.

CDR3 sequence reads: CASSYGTAYSGNTIYF. In DNA form, the CDR3 reads TGTGCCAGCAGTTACGGGACAGCCTACTCTGGAAACACCATATATTTT. The chain joins TRBV6-5 to TRBJ1-3; the match to TRBD1 covers 7 bases. The CDR3 has 16 residues. Unmatched junction bases numbered 4, after V lost 2 bases and J lost 0 bases. Germline CDR1 MNHEY, CDR2 SVGAGI.

This clonotype showed up just a few times. Sequence at one end of the junction differs from germline and may be a read error. V is TRBV12-3 or TRBV12-4 and J is TRBJ1-6; 7 bases align to TRBD1. The CDR3 is 14 residues long. CDR3 region: CASSPEGQPLPFHF. As DNA, the CDR3 is TGTGCCAGCAGTCCAGAGGGACAGCCGCTACCCTTCCACTTT.

In this sample, this clonotype turned up once. The rearrangement links TRBV5-1 to TRBJ1-1; 11 bases align to TRBD1. V trimming: 8 bases; J trimming: 1 base; junction bases outside the gene matches: 7. Germline CDR1 is SGHRS and CDR2 is YFSETQ. This CDR3 region has 15 residues. The chain's CDR3 is CASKGQGVPNTEAFF. The CDR3 nucleotides are TGCGCCAGTAAGGGACAGGGGGTCCCGAACACTGAAGCTTTCTTT.